This is a list of T cell receptor beta chains from one sample in a study of spatial heterogeneity in lung cancer. TCRdb re-analysed the 5' RACE reads in MiXCR, keeping a single row per CDR3 protein. The sample lists 40,000 to 45,000 distinct CDR3 sequences, almost 7% occurring once. The material was PBMCs, obtained at surgery. These receptors originate from a female donor with early-stage non-small cell lung cancer. Both conserved end residues are part of each CDR3. A D gene is named only where the DNA matches it firmly. The size field is filled for only some rows; it gives once, few, many or a size class.

clone_size: few; j_call: TRBJ2-7; v_call: TRBV30; d_call: .; cdr3_length: 13; cdr3_aa: CAASEGHSYEQYF; cdr3_nt: TGTGCCGCCTCGGAGGGGCACTCCTACGAGCAGTACTTC
clone_size: many; j_call: TRBJ1-4; v_call: TRBV5-1; d_call: TRBD1; cdr3_length: 14; cdr3_aa: CASSFRGLGEKLFF; cdr3_nt: TGCGCCAGCAGCTTCAGGGGGCTTGGGGAAAAACTGTTTTTT
clone_size: many; j_call: TRBJ2-6; v_call: TRBV12-3/TRBV12-4; d_call: TRBD1; cdr3_length: 15; cdr3_aa: CASSPMTGAANVLTF; cdr3_nt: TGTGCCAGCAGTCCGATGACAGGGGCGGCCAACGTCCTGACTTTC
clone_size: many; j_call: TRBJ2-7; v_call: TRBV14; d_call: TRBD2; cdr3_length: 16; cdr3_aa: CASSPLDASGTYEQYF; cdr3_nt: TGTGCCAGCAGCCCTCTCGACGCTAGCGGAACCTACGAGCAGTACTTC
clone_size: many; j_call: TRBJ2-3; v_call: TRBV7-6; d_call: TRBD2; cdr3_length: 17; cdr3_aa: CASSLALGLAGADTQYF; cdr3_nt: TGTGCCAGCAGCTTAGCCCTCGGGCTAGCGGGGGCAGATACGCAGTATTTT
clone_size: .; j_call: TRBJ2-7; v_call: TRBV11-2; d_call: .; cdr3_length: 14; cdr3_aa: CASSLEPRRYEQYF; cdr3_nt: TGTGCCAGCAGCTTAGAACCACGAAGGTACGAGCAGTACTTC
clone_size: many; j_call: TRBJ1-5; v_call: TRBV6-2/TRBV6-3; d_call: .; cdr3_length: 16; cdr3_aa: CASSYSLSLSNQPQHF; cdr3_nt: TGTGCCAGCAGTTACTCCCTAAGCCTTAGCAATCAGCCCCAGCATTTT
clone_size: .; j_call: TRBJ2-5; v_call: TRBV20-1; d_call: TRBD1; cdr3_length: 13; cdr3_aa: CSALDRDQETQYF; cdr3_nt: TGCAGTGCTCTGGACAGGGACCAAGAGACCCAGTACTTC
clone_size: many; j_call: TRBJ2-5; v_call: TRBV29-1; d_call: .; cdr3_length: 14; cdr3_aa: CSVAGAGQKETQYF; cdr3_nt: TGCAGCGTCGCCGGGGCGGGCCAGAAAGAGACCCAGTACTTC
clone_size: many; j_call: TRBJ1-2; v_call: TRBV4-3; d_call: .; cdr3_length: 14; cdr3_aa: CASSQVTPSYGYTF; cdr3_nt: TGCGCCAGCAGCCAGGTGACACCCTCCTATGGCTACACCTTC
clone_size: many; j_call: TRBJ2-3; v_call: TRBV7-9; d_call: TRBD2; cdr3_length: 14; cdr3_aa: CASSPGLSTDTQYF; cdr3_nt: TGTGCCAGCAGCCCGGGACTAAGCACAGATACGCAGTATTTT
clone_size: many; j_call: TRBJ1-1; v_call: TRBV28; d_call: TRBD1; cdr3_length: 13; cdr3_aa: CASIRTGRTEAFF; cdr3_nt: TGTGCCAGCATACGGACAGGGCGCACTGAAGCTTTCTTT
clone_size: many; j_call: TRBJ2-7; v_call: TRBV10-3; d_call: .; cdr3_length: 15; cdr3_aa: CAISESSTGGYEQYF; cdr3_nt: TGTGCCATCAGTGAGTCGAGTACAGGAGGCTACGAGCAGTACTTC
clone_size: many; j_call: TRBJ2-5; v_call: TRBV6-2/TRBV6-3; d_call: .; cdr3_length: 13; cdr3_aa: CASSEPGQETQYF; cdr3_nt: TGTGCCAGCAGTGAGCCGGGGCAAGAGACCCAGTACTTC
clone_size: few; j_call: TRBJ2-7; v_call: TRBV11-3; d_call: .; cdr3_length: 14; cdr3_aa: CASSLTSRHYEQYF; cdr3_nt: TGTGCCAGCAGCTTAACTTCCCGCCACTACGAGCAGTACTTC
clone_size: few; j_call: TRBJ2-3; v_call: TRBV7-2; d_call: .; cdr3_length: 12; cdr3_aa: CASSRISDTQYF; cdr3_nt: TGTGCCAGCAGCCGCATATCAGATACGCAGTATTTT
clone_size: .; j_call: TRBJ1-2; v_call: TRBV12-3/TRBV12-4; d_call: TRBD1; cdr3_length: 14; cdr3_aa: CASSQGQGVQGYTF; cdr3_nt: TGTGCCAGCAGTCAGGGACAGGGAGTGCAAGGCTACACCTTC
clone_size: .; j_call: TRBJ1-3; v_call: TRBV6-5; d_call: .; cdr3_length: 16; cdr3_aa: CASSYTGQSSGNTIYF; cdr3_nt: TGTGCCAGCAGTTATACAGGGCAGAGCTCTGGAAACACCATATATTTT
clone_size: many; j_call: TRBJ2-6; v_call: TRBV7-6; d_call: .; cdr3_length: 19; cdr3_aa: CASSLLPTARGVGANVLTF; cdr3_nt: TGTGCCAGCAGCTTACTGCCAACCGCCCGGGGCGTCGGGGCCAACGTCCTGACTTTC
clone_size: few; j_call: TRBJ1-1; v_call: TRBV12-3/TRBV12-4; d_call: .; cdr3_length: 15; cdr3_aa: CASSLRQGLSTEAFF; cdr3_nt: TGTGCCAGCAGTTTAAGGCAGGGTCTGTCCACTGAAGCTTTCTTT
clone_size: .; j_call: TRBJ2-3; v_call: TRBV7-2; d_call: .; cdr3_length: 15; cdr3_aa: CASSLGVLLTDTQYF; cdr3_nt: TGTGCCAGCAGCTTAGGAGTCTTACTCACAGATACGCAGTATTTT
clone_size: many; j_call: TRBJ2-5; v_call: TRBV11-2; d_call: .; cdr3_length: 13; cdr3_aa: CASSGGLQETQYF; cdr3_nt: TGTGCCAGCAGCGGGGGACTCCAAGAGACCCAGTACTTC
clone_size: many; j_call: TRBJ2-3; v_call: TRBV20-1; d_call: TRBD1; cdr3_length: 14; cdr3_aa: CSAMPGQGIDTQYF; cdr3_nt: TGCAGTGCTATGCCGGGACAGGGCATAGATACGCAGTATTTT
clone_size: .; j_call: TRBJ2-2; v_call: TRBV28; d_call: TRBD2; cdr3_length: 15; cdr3_aa: CASSYAGVNTGELFF; cdr3_nt: TGTGCCAGCAGTTATGCGGGGGTGAACACCGGGGAGCTGTTTTTT
clone_size: few; j_call: TRBJ2-7; v_call: TRBV20-1; d_call: .; cdr3_length: 13; cdr3_aa: CSATPLGPYEQYF; cdr3_nt: TGCAGTGCTACCCCCCTCGGTCCCTACGAGCAGTACTTC
clone_size: few; j_call: TRBJ2-1; v_call: TRBV7-6; d_call: .; cdr3_length: 15; cdr3_aa: CASSQLDRSDNEQFF; cdr3_nt: TGTGCCAGCAGCCAGTTAGACAGGTCGGACAATGAGCAGTTCTTC
clone_size: many; j_call: TRBJ2-3; v_call: TRBV4-1; d_call: .; cdr3_length: 12; cdr3_aa: CASSQVVDTQYF; cdr3_nt: TGCGCCAGCAGCCAAGTCGTAGATACGCAGTATTTT
clone_size: many; j_call: TRBJ2-7; v_call: TRBV7-9; d_call: TRBD2; cdr3_length: 14; cdr3_aa: CASSSSGASYEQYF; cdr3_nt: TGTGCCAGCAGCTCTAGCGGCGCTTCCTACGAGCAGTACTTC
clone_size: many; j_call: TRBJ2-7; v_call: TRBV12-3/TRBV12-4; d_call: TRBD1; cdr3_length: 16; cdr3_aa: CASSSITGGASYEQYF; cdr3_nt: TGTGCCAGCAGCTCGATTACAGGGGGCGCGTCCTACGAGCAGTACTTC
clone_size: .; j_call: TRBJ2-7; v_call: TRBV6-2/TRBV6-3; d_call: .; cdr3_length: 11; cdr3_aa: CTSGWGLEQYF; cdr3_nt: TGTACCAGCGGATGGGGGCTCGAGCAGTACTTC
clone_size: many; j_call: TRBJ2-7; v_call: TRBV14; d_call: .; cdr3_length: 13; cdr3_aa: CASLRGPHYEQYF; cdr3_nt: TGTGCCAGCCTCAGGGGTCCCCACTACGAGCAGTACTTC